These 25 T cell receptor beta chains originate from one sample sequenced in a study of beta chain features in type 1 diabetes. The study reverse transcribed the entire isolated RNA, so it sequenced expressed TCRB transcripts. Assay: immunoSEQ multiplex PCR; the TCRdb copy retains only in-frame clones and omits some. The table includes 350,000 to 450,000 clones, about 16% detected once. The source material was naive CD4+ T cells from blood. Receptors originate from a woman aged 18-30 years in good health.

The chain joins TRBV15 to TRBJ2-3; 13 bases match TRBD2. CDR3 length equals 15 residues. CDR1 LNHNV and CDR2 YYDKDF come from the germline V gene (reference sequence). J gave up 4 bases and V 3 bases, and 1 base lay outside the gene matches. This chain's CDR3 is CATSSGLAGADTQYF. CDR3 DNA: TGTGCCACCAGCAGCGGACTAGCGGGAGCAGATACGCAGTATTTT.

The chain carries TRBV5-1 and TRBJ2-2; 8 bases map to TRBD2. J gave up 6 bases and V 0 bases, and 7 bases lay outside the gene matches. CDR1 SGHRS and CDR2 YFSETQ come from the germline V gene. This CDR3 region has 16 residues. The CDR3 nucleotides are TGCGCCAGCAGCTTGGTAGGTGCGGGAGGAGCCGGGGAGCTGTTTTTT. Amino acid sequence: CASSLVGAGGAGELFF.

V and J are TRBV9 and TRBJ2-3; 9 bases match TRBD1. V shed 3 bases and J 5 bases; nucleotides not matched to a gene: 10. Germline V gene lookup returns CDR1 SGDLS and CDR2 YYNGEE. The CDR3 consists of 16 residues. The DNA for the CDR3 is TGTGCCAGCAGCGCGATCACAGGGGGCAGGGAAGATACGCAGTATTTT. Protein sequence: CASSAITGGREDTQYF.

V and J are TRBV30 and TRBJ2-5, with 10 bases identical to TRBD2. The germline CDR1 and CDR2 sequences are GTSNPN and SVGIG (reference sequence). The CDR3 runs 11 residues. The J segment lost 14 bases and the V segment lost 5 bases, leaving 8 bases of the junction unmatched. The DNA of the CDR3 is TGTGCCTGGGAAGCGGGAGGGGACCACTACTTC. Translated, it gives CAWEAGGDHYF.

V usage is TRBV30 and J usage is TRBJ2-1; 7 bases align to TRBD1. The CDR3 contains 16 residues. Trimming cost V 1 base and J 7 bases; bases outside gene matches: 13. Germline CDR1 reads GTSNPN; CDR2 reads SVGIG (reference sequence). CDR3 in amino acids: CAWSALKGGAPNEQFF. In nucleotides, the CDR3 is TGTGCCTGGAGTGCGCTCAAAGGGGGCGCGCCGAATGAGCAGTTCTTC.

CDR3 sequence: CASRPSTVAAQETQYF. The CDR3 bases are TGTGCCAGCAGACCTTCCACCGTAGCGGCACAAGAGACCCAGTACTTC. The chain couples TRBV4-2 to TRBJ2-5; the D gene is possibly TRBD2 (6 bases). Trimming removed 6 bases from V and 2 bases from J, with 19 bases in between. The V gene's germline CDR1 is LGHNA and CDR2 YNFKEQ. CDR3 length equals 16 residues.

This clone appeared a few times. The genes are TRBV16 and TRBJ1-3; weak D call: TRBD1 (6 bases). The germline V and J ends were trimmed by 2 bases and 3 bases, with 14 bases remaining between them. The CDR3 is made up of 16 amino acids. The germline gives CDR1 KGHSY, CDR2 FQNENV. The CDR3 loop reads CASSQVWTDHGNTIYF. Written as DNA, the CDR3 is TGTGCCAGCAGCCAAGTCTGGACAGATCATGGAAACACCATATATTTT. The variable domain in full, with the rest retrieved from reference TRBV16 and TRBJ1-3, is GEEVAQTPKHLVRGEGQKAKLYCAPIKGHSYVFWYQQVLKNEFKFLISFQNENVFDETGMPKERFSAKCLPNSPCSLEIQATKLEDSAVYFCASSQVWTDHGNTIYFGEGSWLTVV.

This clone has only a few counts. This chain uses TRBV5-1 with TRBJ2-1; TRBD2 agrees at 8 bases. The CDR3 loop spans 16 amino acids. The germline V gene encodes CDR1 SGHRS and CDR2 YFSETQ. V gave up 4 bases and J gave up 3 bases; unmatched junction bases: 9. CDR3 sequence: CASSPSGSKYYNEQFF. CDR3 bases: TGCGCCAGCAGCCCAAGCGGGAGTAAATACTACAATGAGCAGTTCTTC.

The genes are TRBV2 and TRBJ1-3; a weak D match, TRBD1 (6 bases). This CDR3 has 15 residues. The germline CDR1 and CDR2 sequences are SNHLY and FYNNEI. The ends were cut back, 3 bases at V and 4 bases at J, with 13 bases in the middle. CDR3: CASSEQGLTGNTIYF. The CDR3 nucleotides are TGTGCCAGCAGTGAGCAGGGGCTCACGGGAAACACCATATATTTT.

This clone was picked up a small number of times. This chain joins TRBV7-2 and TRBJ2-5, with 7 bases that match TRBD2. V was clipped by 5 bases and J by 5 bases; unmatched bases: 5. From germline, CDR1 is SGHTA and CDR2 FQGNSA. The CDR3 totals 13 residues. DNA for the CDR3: TGTGCCAGCAGCCGAGGACTAGTTGAGACCCAGTACTTC. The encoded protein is CASSRGLVETQYF.

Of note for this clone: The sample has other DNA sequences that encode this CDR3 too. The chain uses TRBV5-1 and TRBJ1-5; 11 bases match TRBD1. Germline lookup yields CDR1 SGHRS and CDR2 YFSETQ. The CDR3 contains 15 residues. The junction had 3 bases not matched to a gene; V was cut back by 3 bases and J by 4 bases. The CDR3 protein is CASSSGTGGNQPQHF. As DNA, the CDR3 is TGCGCCAGCAGCTCGGGGACAGGGGGAAATCAGCCCCAGCATTTT.

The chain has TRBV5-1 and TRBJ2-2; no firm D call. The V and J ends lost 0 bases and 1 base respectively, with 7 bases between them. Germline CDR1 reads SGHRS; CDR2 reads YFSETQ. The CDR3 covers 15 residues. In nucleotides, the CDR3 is TGCGCCAGCAGCTTGGAGGCAGGGAACACCGGGGAGCTGTTTTTT. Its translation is CASSLEAGNTGELFF.

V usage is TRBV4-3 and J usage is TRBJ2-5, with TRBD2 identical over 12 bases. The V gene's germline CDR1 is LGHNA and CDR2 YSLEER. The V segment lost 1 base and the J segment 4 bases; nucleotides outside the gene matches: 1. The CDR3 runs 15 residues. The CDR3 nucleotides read TGCGCCAGCAGCCAAGCGGGACTAGCGGGAGAGACCCAGTACTTC. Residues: CASSQAGLAGETQYF.

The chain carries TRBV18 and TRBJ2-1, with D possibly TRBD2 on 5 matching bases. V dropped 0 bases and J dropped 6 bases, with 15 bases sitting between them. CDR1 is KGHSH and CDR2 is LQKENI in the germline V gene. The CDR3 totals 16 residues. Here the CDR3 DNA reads TGTGCCAGCTCACCACCCGTCGGGCTAGCCCGCAATGAGCAGTTCTTC. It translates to CASSPPVGLARNEQFF.

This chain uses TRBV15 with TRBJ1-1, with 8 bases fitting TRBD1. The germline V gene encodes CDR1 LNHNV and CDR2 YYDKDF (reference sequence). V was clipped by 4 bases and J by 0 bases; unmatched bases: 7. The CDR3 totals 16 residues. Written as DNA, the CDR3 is TGTGCCACCAGCATTGGGACAGGACTTATGAACACTGAAGCTTTCTTT. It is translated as CATSIGTGLMNTEAFF.

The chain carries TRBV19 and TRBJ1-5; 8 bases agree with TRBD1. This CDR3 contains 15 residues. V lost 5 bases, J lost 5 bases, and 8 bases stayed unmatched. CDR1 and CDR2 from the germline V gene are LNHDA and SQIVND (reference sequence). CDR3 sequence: CASSLDRALDQPQHF. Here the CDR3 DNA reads TGTGCCAGTAGTCTGGACAGGGCCTTGGATCAGCCCCAGCATTTT.

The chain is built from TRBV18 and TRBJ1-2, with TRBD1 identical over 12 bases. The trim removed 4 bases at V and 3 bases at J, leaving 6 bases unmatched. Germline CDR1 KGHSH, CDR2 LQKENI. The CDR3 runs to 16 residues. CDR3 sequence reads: CASSRSGTGGDYGYTF. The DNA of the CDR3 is TGTGCCAGCTCACGGAGCGGGACAGGGGGCGACTATGGCTACACCTTC.

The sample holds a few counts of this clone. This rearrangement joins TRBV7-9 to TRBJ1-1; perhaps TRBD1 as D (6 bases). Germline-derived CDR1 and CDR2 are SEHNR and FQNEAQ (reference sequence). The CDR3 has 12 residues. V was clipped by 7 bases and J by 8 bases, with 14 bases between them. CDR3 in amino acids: CASNARGPEAFF. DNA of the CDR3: TGTGCCAGCAACGCGCGGGGGCCAGAAGCTTTCTTT. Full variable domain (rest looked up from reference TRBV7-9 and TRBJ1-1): DTGVSQNPRHKITKRGQNVTFRCDPISEHNRLYWYRQTLGQGPEFLTYFQNEAQLEKSRLLSDRFSAERPKGSFSTLEIQRTEQGDSAMYLCASNARGPEAFFGQGTRLTVV.

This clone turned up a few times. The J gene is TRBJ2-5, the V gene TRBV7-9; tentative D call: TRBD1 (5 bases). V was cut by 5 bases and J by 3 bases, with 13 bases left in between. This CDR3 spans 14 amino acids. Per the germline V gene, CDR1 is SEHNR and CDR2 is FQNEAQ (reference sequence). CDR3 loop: CASSPARAEETQYF. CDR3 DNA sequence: TGTGCCAGCAGCCCTGCCAGGGCAGAAGAGACCCAGTACTTC. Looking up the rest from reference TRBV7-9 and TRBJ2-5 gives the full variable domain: DTGVSQNPRHKITKRGQNVTFRCDPISEHNRLYWYRQTLGQGPEFLTYFQNEAQLEKSRLLSDRFSAERPKGSFSTLEIQRTEQGDSAMYLCASSPARAEETQYFGPGTRLLVL.

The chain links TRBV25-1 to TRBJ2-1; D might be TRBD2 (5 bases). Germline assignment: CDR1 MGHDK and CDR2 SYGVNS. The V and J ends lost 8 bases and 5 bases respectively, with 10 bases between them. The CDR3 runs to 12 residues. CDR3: CASGAADNEQFF. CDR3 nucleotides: TGTGCCAGCGGAGCGGCAGACAATGAGCAGTTCTTC.

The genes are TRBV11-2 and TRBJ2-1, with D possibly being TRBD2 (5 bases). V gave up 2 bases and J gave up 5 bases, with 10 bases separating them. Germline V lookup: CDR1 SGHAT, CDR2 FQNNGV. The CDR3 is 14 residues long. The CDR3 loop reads CASSLSSGNNEQFF. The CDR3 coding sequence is TGTGCCAGCAGCTTATCTTCGGGAAACAATGAGCAGTTCTTC.

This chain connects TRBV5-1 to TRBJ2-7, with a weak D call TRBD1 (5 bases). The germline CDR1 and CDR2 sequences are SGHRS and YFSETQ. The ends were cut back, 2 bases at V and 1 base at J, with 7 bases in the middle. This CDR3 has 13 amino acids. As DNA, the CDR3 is TGCGCCAGCAGCTTTCGGACATCCTACGAGCAGTACTTC. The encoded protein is CASSFRTSYEQYF.

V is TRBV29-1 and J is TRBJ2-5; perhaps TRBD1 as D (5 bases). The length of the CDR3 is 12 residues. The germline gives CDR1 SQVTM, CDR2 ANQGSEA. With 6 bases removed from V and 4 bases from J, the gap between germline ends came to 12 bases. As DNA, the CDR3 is TGCAGCGTGGGGCTTTGGGGAGAGACCCAGTACTTC. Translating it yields CSVGLWGETQYF.

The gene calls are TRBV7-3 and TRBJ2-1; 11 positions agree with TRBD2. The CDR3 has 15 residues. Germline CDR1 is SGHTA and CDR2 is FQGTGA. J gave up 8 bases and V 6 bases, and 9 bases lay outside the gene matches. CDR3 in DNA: TGTGCCAGCAGAATTACTAGCGGGGGAACCGATGAGCAGTTCTTC. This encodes CASRITSGGTDEQFF.

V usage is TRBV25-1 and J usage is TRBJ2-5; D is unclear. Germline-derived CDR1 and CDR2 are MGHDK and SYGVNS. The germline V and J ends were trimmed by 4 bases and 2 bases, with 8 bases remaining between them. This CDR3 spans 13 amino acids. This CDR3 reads CASSGQVQETQYF. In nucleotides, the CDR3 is TGTGCCAGCAGTGGGCAGGTACAAGAGACCCAGTACTTC.